The rows below give T cell receptor beta chains drawn from one sample of a study of CD8+ T cells in alopecia areata. Here immunoSEQ multiplex PCR was the method, and the copy in TCRdb shows in-frame clones only, minus some. This sample has some 120,000 clones, with approximately 54% found just once. Sequenced here: CD8+ T cells sorted from blood, sampled at week 24, from a patient treated with tofacitinib. The receptor source for this set is a human donor with alopecia areata. The CDR3 runs from the conserved cysteine through the conserved F or W. D genes are given only for firm matches. Some rows have no size entry. The others give once, few or many, or a class for an expanded clone.

clone_size	v_call	j_call	d_call	cdr3_length	cdr3_aa	cdr3_nt
NA	TRBV29-1	TRBJ1-1	NA	14	CSVDDREGRTEAFF	TGCAGCGTTGACGACAGAGAGGGGCGGACTGAAGCTTTCTTT
NA	TRBV25-1	TRBJ1-6	NA	13	CASSDLDSPSLHF	TGTGCCAGCAGTGACCTAGACAGTCCATCCCTCCACTTT
NA	TRBV5-1	TRBJ2-3	TRBD1	12	CASSPRGDTQYF	TGCGCCAGCAGCCCCAGGGGGGATACGCAGTATTTT
NA	TRBV6-6	TRBJ2-7	TRBD1	13	CASSYPDRDEQYF	TGTGCCAGCAGTTACCCGGACAGGGACGAGCAGTACTTC
few	TRBV6-5	TRBJ1-1	NA	14	CASSYSGGNTEAFF	TGTGCCAGCAGTTACTCGGGCGGGAACACTGAAGCTTTCTTT
few	TRBV10-3	TRBJ2-7	NA	15	CAISEATGARDEQYF	TGTGCCATCAGTGAGGCGACGGGGGCCCGGGACGAGCAGTACTTC
NA	TRBV6-5	TRBJ1-4	NA	13	CASSYLEGEKLFF	TGTGCCAGCAGTTACCTGGAGGGAGAAAAACTGTTTTTT
NA	TRBV27	TRBJ1-5	TRBD1	14	CASSLRQGNQPQHF	TGTGCCAGCAGTTTACGACAGGGGAATCAGCCCCAGCATTTT
NA	TRBV11-2	TRBJ2-5	NA	14	CASSLERGEETQYF	TGTGCCAGCAGCTTAGAAAGGGGAGAAGAGACCCAGTACTTC
NA	TRBV10-2	TRBJ2-7	NA	12	CATLGGGGEQYF	TGCGCCACCTTAGGTGGGGGAGGAGAGCAGTACTTC
NA	TRBV27	TRBJ2-7	TRBD1	15	CASSLPGTGLYEQYF	TGTGCCAGCAGTTTACCAGGGACAGGCCTCTACGAGCAGTACTTC
few	TRBV29-1	TRBJ2-3	NA	14	CSVLLRGLTDTQYF	TGCAGCGTCCTTCTCCGGGGGCTCACAGATACGCAGTATTTT
NA	TRBV27	TRBJ1-2	TRBD1	18	CASSFTGQGATEPYGYTF	TGTGCCAGCAGTTTTACCGGACAGGGGGCGACGGAACCCTATGGCTACACCTTC
NA	TRBV27	TRBJ2-7	NA	13	CASSLTTGSEQYF	TGTGCCAGCAGTTTAACAACAGGGAGCGAGCAGTACTTC
NA	TRBV5-6	TRBJ2-3	NA	12	CASSFHEDTQYF	TGTGCCAGCAGCTTTCATGAGGATACGCAGTATTTT
NA	TRBV18	TRBJ2-3	NA	12	CASSHSTDTQYF	TGTGCCAGCTCACATAGCACAGATACGCAGTATTTT
NA	TRBV7-9	TRBJ2-3	NA	13	CASSADRGDTQYF	TGTGCCAGCAGCGCAGACAGAGGAGATACGCAGTATTTT